This is a list of T cell receptor beta chains from one sample in a study of blood T cell repertoires in COVID-19. Sequenced by immunoSEQ multiplex PCR; TCRdb stores in-frame clones only, minus some. The repertoire holds about 260,000 clones, with approximately 86% as singletons. The sequenced sample was peripheral blood. The receptor source for this set is a woman aged 60-75 years with COVID-19, enrolled during active disease. Each CDR3 is given with its conserved first and last residue. The D gene is left open where the match is weak. Clone size is stated in some rows and not others, as once, few, many or a class when expanded.

D	size	V	J	CDR3	DNA
TRBD2	.	TRBV6-2/TRBV6-3	TRBJ2-1	CASSAPPGLVGGEQFF	TGTGCCAGCAGTGCCCCTCCGGGACTAGTCGGGGGTGAGCAGTTCTTC
.	.	TRBV7-7	TRBJ2-2	CASSSTGSLRTGKLFF	TGTGCCAGCAGCTCCACAGGGTCCCTTCGCACCGGGAAGCTGTTTTTT
.	.	TRBV5-1	TRBJ2-5	CASSLPSGQETQYF	TGCGCCAGCAGCTTGCCTTCGGGACAAGAGACCCAGTACTTC
TRBD1	.	TRBV6-6	TRBJ2-5	CASSYRDRGQETQYF	TGTGCCAGCAGTTACCGCGACAGGGGGCAAGAGACCCAGTACTTC
TRBD1	.	TRBV10-3	TRBJ2-3	CAISDLQGASDTQYF	TGTGCCATCAGTGACCTACAGGGGGCATCAGATACGCAGTATTTT
.	.	TRBV11-2	TRBJ2-7	CASSRGIYEQYF	TGTGCCAGCAGCCGCGGGATTTACGAGCAGTACTTC
.	.	TRBV6-5	TRBJ2-7	CASIKPGSYEQYF	TGTGCCAGCATTAAACCGGGGTCCTACGAGCAGTACTTC
.	.	TRBV6-5	TRBJ2-1	CATKGHKMNNEQFF	TGTGCCACAAAGGGACACAAAATGAACAATGAGCAGTTCTTC
.	.	TRBV27	TRBJ2-7	CASSTRAGIYEQYF	TGTGCCAGCAGCACCCGGGCGGGAATTTACGAGCAGTACTTC
.	.	TRBV30	TRBJ1-2	CAWSQDTEYGYTF	TGTGCCTGGAGTCAAGACACGGAATATGGCTACACCTTC
.	.	TRBV28	TRBJ1-5	CASSQGGRQGNQPQHF	TGTGCCAGCAGTCAAGGCGGTCGGCAGGGAAATCAGCCCCAGCATTTT
.	.	TRBV5-1	TRBJ2-2	CASSLAPPANTGELFF	TGCGCCAGCAGCTTGGCCCCCCCGGCGAACACCGGGGAGCTGTTTTTT
TRBD1	.	TRBV6-5	TRBJ1-5	CASSSRGRYQPQHF	TGTGCCAGCAGTTCCAGGGGGCGTTATCAGCCCCAGCATTTT
TRBD1	.	TRBV18	TRBJ1-1	CASLGQGAGTEAFF	TGTGCCAGCTTGGGACAGGGGGCGGGCACTGAAGCTTTCTTT
TRBD1	once	TRBV3-1/TRBV3-2	TRBJ2-6	CASSQGGGAGANVLTF	TGTGCCAGCAGCCAAGGAGGGGGCGCTGGGGCCAACGTCCTGACTTTC
TRBD1	.	TRBV19	TRBJ1-2	CASSRDRVIDYGYTF	TGTGCCAGTAGCCGAGACAGGGTAATCGACTATGGCTACACCTTC
.	.	TRBV7-3	TRBJ2-3	CASSVSGGGTDTQYF	TGTGCCAGCAGCGTTAGCGGAGGGGGCACAGATACGCAGTATTTT
.	.	TRBV9	TRBJ1-2	CASSVEVGGTDGYTF	TGTGCCAGCAGCGTAGAGGTCGGGGGGACGGATGGCTACACCTTC
.	.	TRBV9	TRBJ2-3	CASSVESRFTDTQYF	TGTGCCAGCAGCGTAGAAAGCAGGTTCACAGATACGCAGTATTTT
.	.	TRBV5-1	TRBJ2-1	CASSLGQVYNEQFF	TGCGCCAGCAGCTTGGGACAGGTCTACAATGAGCAGTTCTTC
TRBD2	few	TRBV7-2	TRBJ2-1	CASSRGLEQFF	TGTGCCAGCAGCCGGGGACTAGAGCAGTTCTTC
.	.	TRBV6-2/TRBV6-3	TRBJ2-2	CASSPNGLAGELFF	TGTGCCAGCAGCCCCAACGGGTTAGCCGGGGAGCTGTTTTTT
TRBD2	.	TRBV5-1	TRBJ2-7	CASSPALAGGGEQYF	TGCGCCAGCAGCCCGGCCCTAGCGGGAGGGGGCGAGCAGTACTTC
.	.	TRBV6-6	TRBJ1-5	CASKDRPNQPQHF	TGTGCCAGCAAAGACAGACCCAATCAGCCCCAGCATTTT
.	.	TRBV6-5	TRBJ1-4	CASSYLGKLFF	TGTGCCAGCAGTTATTTGGGCAAACTGTTTTTT
TRBD1	.	TRBV6-2/TRBV6-3	TRBJ2-7	CASSYSTGWAPYEQYF	TGTGCCAGCAGTTACTCGACAGGGTGGGCCCCCTACGAGCAGTACTTC
TRBD2	.	TRBV7-3	TRBJ2-3	CASSLSLAVTDTQYF	TGTGCCAGCAGCTTAAGTCTAGCGGTCACAGATACGCAGTATTTT
TRBD1	.	TRBV9	TRBJ1-2	CASKKGGQGYGYTF	TGTGCCAGCAAAAAAGGGGGACAGGGCTATGGCTACACCTTC
.	once	TRBV5-1	TRBJ1-2	CASSLAGPTGGYGYTF	TGCGCCAGCAGCTTGGCCGGTCCTACCGGGGGCTATGGCTACACCTTC
.	.	TRBV6-5	TRBJ2-7	CASSYSRATYEQYF	TGTGCCAGCAGTTACTCGAGGGCAACCTACGAGCAGTACTTC
.	once	TRBV6-1	TRBJ1-3	CASSEAHGASSGNTIYF	TGTGCCAGCAGTGAAGCGCATGGGGCCAGCTCTGGAAACACCATATATTTT
TRBD2	.	TRBV5-6	TRBJ2-1	CASSLDGRSYNEQFF	TGTGCCAGCAGCTTGGACGGGAGGTCCTACAATGAGCAGTTCTTC
.	once	TRBV7-3	TRBJ1-1	CASSQYGGTEAFF	TGTGCCAGCAGTCAATACGGGGGCACTGAAGCTTTCTTT
TRBD2	few	TRBV5-4	TRBJ2-1	CAGGLAGGNNEQFF	TGTGCCGGGGGACTAGCGGGAGGAAACAATGAGCAGTTCTTC
.	.	TRBV6-2/TRBV6-3	TRBJ1-6	CASSLQGGSYNSPLHF	TGTGCCAGCAGTCTCCAGGGAGGATCCTATAATTCACCCCTCCACTTT
.	.	TRBV7-2	TRBJ2-1	CASSRSTLTYNEQFF	TGTGCCAGCAGCCGGAGCACCCTAACCTACAATGAGCAGTTCTTC
TRBD1	.	TRBV5-6	TRBJ1-4	CASSFYQPLGGGEKLFF	TGTGCCAGCAGCTTTTACCAACCCTTAGGGGGCGGTGAAAAACTGTTTTTT
.	.	TRBV24-1	TRBJ1-3	CATSAVSGNTIYF	TGTGCCACCAGTGCAGTCTCTGGAAACACCATATATTTT
.	.	TRBV27	TRBJ1-1	CASRSPTQVNTEAFF	TGTGCCAGCAGGTCTCCCACACAGGTGAACACTGAAGCTTTCTTT
TRBD2	.	TRBV20-1	TRBJ2-7	CSASEGLAYYEQYF	TGCAGTGCTAGTGAGGGACTAGCGTATTACGAGCAGTACTTC
.	.	TRBV7-2	TRBJ2-3	CASSLTGYITDTQYF	TGTGCCAGCAGCTTAACGGGGTACATCACAGATACGCAGTATTTT
.	.	TRBV5-4	TRBJ1-2	CASSLERGFFNGYTF	TGTGCCAGCAGCTTGGAGAGGGGGTTTTTCAATGGCTACACCTTC
TRBD1	.	TRBV27	TRBJ1-6	CASSFQSTGSHNSPLHF	TGTGCCAGCAGTTTTCAATCGACAGGGTCCCATAATTCACCCCTCCACTTT
TRBD2	few	TRBV29-1	TRBJ2-2	CSVDSLAGVGTGELFF	TGCAGCGTTGATTCGCTAGCGGGAGTGGGTACCGGGGAGCTGTTTTTT
.	.	TRBV7-9	TRBJ1-5	CASSPRFQGPRNQPQHF	TGTGCCAGCAGCCCACGATTTCAGGGGCCTCGCAATCAGCCCCAGCATTTT
TRBD2	.	TRBV28	TRBJ2-7	CASSPGLAGGFSYEQYF	TGTGCCAGCAGTCCGGGACTAGCGGGAGGGTTCTCCTACGAGCAGTACTTC
.	.	TRBV11-2	TRBJ1-1	CASSHQFSNTEAFF	TGTGCCAGCAGCCATCAGTTTTCGAACACTGAAGCTTTCTTT